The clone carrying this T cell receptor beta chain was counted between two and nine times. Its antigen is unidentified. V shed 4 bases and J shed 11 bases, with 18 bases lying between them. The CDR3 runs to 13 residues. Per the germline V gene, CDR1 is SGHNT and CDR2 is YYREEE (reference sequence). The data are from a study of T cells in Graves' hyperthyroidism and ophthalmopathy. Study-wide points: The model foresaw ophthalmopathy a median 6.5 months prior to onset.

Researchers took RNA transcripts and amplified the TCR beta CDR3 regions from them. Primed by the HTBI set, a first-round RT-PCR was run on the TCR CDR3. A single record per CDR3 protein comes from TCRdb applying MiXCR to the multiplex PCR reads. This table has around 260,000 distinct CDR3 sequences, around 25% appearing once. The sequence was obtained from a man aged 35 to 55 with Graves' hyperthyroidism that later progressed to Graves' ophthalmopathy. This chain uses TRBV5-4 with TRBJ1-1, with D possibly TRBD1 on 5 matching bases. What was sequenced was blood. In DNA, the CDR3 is TGTGCCAGCAGCCCTCGGGATTATCGGGGGGCTTTCTTT. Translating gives CASSPRDYRGAFF.